A selection of T cell receptor beta chains follows, all from one sample in a study of blood T cell repertoires in COVID-19. The table came from immunoSEQ multiplex PCR; TCRdb's copy has only in-frame clones and leaves some out. The data hold about 160,000 clones, with approximately 84% observed a single time. The sequenced material came from peripheral blood. The source of these receptors is a woman aged 60-75 years with COVID-19, enrolled during active disease. The CDR3 runs from the conserved cysteine through the conserved F or W. D genes are given only for firm matches. The size entry is marked missing in some rows and otherwise reads once, few, many or a size class.

V gene,J gene,clone size,D gene,CDR3 DNA,CDR3 protein
TRBV5-4,TRBJ2-2,-,TRBD1,TGTGCCAGCAGCCGACAGGGTCTTACCGGGGAGCTGTTTTTT,CASSRQGLTGELFF
TRBV18,TRBJ1-2,-,-,TGTGCCAGCTCACCACCGACGGGCTCAGGGGGCTACACCTTC,CASSPPTGSGGYTF
TRBV14,TRBJ1-1,-,-,TGTGCCAGCAGCGGATTGGACAAAATGAACACTGAAGCTTTCTTT,CASSGLDKMNTEAFF
TRBV12-5,TRBJ1-4,-,-,TGTGCTAGTGCCCCTGGACAGTTCTACACTCTAACGAATGAAAAACTGTTTTTT,CASAPGQFYTLTNEKLFF
TRBV2,TRBJ2-2,-,TRBD2,TGTGCCAGCAGCGTAGCGGGACTGAACACCGGGGAGCTGTTTTTT,CASSVAGLNTGELFF
TRBV5-8,TRBJ1-5,-,-,TGTGCCAGCAGCTTATACAGGGCCAATCAGCCCCAGCATTTT,CASSLYRANQPQHF
TRBV7-6,TRBJ1-4,-,TRBD1,TGTGCCAGCAGCCGTGGACAGGGGCAAGGGGAAAAACTGTTTTTT,CASSRGQGQGEKLFF
TRBV27,TRBJ2-7,-,-,TGTGCCAGCAGGATACTGGACAGCTCCTACGAGCAGTACTTC,CASRILDSSYEQYF
TRBV7-3,TRBJ1-2,-,TRBD1,TGTGCCAGCAGCTTATCCGGGACAGAGTATGGCTACACCTTC,CASSLSGTEYGYTF
TRBV5-1,TRBJ1-2,-,-,TGCGCCAGCAGCCCTCGGGAGGGGCATAACTATGGCTACACCTTC,CASSPREGHNYGYTF
TRBV10-3,TRBJ1-5,few,-,TGTGCCATCAGTGAGGGGCAGAGAACTTATCAGCCCCAGCATTTT,CAISEGQRTYQPQHF
TRBV12-3/TRBV12-4,TRBJ1-1,-,-,TGTGCCAGCAGTTACCGACAGCTCACTGAAGCTTTCTTT,CASSYRQLTEAFF
TRBV7-3,TRBJ1-2,-,TRBD1,TGTGCCAGCAGCCGAGAGACAGGGGAAGGCTATGGCTACACCTTC,CASSRETGEGYGYTF
TRBV19,TRBJ2-7,-,-,TGTGCCAGTGGAACACTCGGAGGCTCCTACGAGCAGTACTTC,CASGTLGGSYEQYF
TRBV19,TRBJ1-6,-,-,TGTGCCAGTAGTCCAGGGGATTTCCTCCAGGGTTATTCACCCCTCCACTTT,CASSPGDFLQGYSPLHF
TRBV4-1,TRBJ1-4,-,TRBD1,TGCGCCAGCAGCCAGGCACTAACAGGGGGTGGTCGGGAAAAACTGTTTTTT,CASSQALTGGGREKLFF
TRBV5-6,TRBJ2-5,-,-,TGTGCCAGCAGCTTGGCGGCAGGGGGGCTACCCCAGTACTTC,CASSLAAGGLPQYF
TRBV6-1,TRBJ1-2,-,-,TGTGCCAGCAGTGATCCGGACAGATCCTATGGCTACACCTTC,CASSDPDRSYGYTF
TRBV15,TRBJ2-3,-,-,TGTGCCACCAGCAGTGAAGCGACGGGGGGCACAGATACGCAGTATTTT,CATSSEATGGTDTQYF
TRBV2,TRBJ1-1,-,-,TGTGCCAGCAGCGGGACTGAAGCTTTCTTT,CASSGTEAFF
TRBV19,TRBJ1-1,-,-,TGTGCCAGTAGTCCTTGGACAGAGAACACTGAAGCTTTCTTT,CASSPWTENTEAFF
TRBV7-3,TRBJ2-2,-,-,TGTGCCAGCAATCAGTTAGGGGAGCTGTTTTTT,CASNQLGELFF
TRBV13,TRBJ2-1,-,-,TGTGCCAGCAGCTACGGCAATGAGCAGTTCTTC,CASSYGNEQFF
TRBV14,TRBJ2-3,many,-,TGTGCCAGCAGCCCCTATATGGGGGCCACAGATACGCAGTATTTT,CASSPYMGATDTQYF
TRBV2,TRBJ2-7,-,-,TGTGCCAGCAGCCCCCTCAGTAGCCTCTCCCTTTACTTC,CASSPLSSLSLYF
TRBV19,TRBJ1-1,once,-,TGTGCCAGTAGTAACAGGTTCGCTGAAGCTTTCTTT,CASSNRFAEAFF
TRBV5-1,TRBJ1-1,-,TRBD1,TGCGCCAGCAGCCCGTTGGACAGGGATTCCGTTGAAGCTTTCTTT,CASSPLDRDSVEAFF
TRBV19,TRBJ1-1,-,-,TGTGCCAGTAGTTTTGCGGGGGTGAACACTGAAGCTTTCTTT,CASSFAGVNTEAFF
TRBV5-1,TRBJ1-2,few,TRBD1,TGCGCCAGCAAGGACCCGGGACAGCCTTATGGCTACACCTTC,CASKDPGQPYGYTF
TRBV2,TRBJ1-1,-,-,TGTGCCAGCAAGCGGGACGGTCCGGGGACGACTGAAGCTTTCTTT,CASKRDGPGTTEAFF
TRBV19,TRBJ1-5,-,TRBD1,TGTGCCAGTAGTATTAGGTCGCAGGGGGTTGAGCCCCAGCATTTT,CASSIRSQGVEPQHF
TRBV18,TRBJ1-3,-,TRBD1,TGTGCCAGCTCACCAAGGTTACAGGGGTCCTCGGACACCATATATTTT,CASSPRLQGSSDTIYF
TRBV5-5,TRBJ2-6,-,-,TGTGCCAGCAGCTTGGTTAATCCCGGGGGGGCCAACGTCCTGACTTTC,CASSLVNPGGANVLTF
TRBV6-6,TRBJ1-4,-,-,TGTGCCAGCACCCGCGGACAAGATAATGAAAAACTGTTTTTT,CASTRGQDNEKLFF
TRBV7-6,TRBJ2-2,-,TRBD2,TGTGCCAGCAGCCCTTGGGGGAGTAGCGGGCCCGGGGAGCTGTTTTTT,CASSPWGSSGPGELFF
TRBV7-9,TRBJ2-2,many,TRBD1,TGTGCCAGCAGCTTAACGACAGGGCCCGGGGAGCTGTTTTTT,CASSLTTGPGELFF
TRBV5-5,TRBJ2-7,many,-,TGTGCCAGCAGCTTGAGTGGCGGGACTTATTACGAGCAGTACTTC,CASSLSGGTYYEQYF
TRBV7-3,TRBJ1-5,few,-,TGTGCCAGCAGGCCCCCAGCTGGAGCCAATCAGCCCCAGCATTTT,CASRPPAGANQPQHF
TRBV6-5,TRBJ2-1,-,TRBD2,TGTGCCAGCTTGGTAGCGGGGGCATGGGATGAGCAGTTCTTC,CASLVAGAWDEQFF
TRBV4-1,TRBJ2-1,once,-,TGCGCCAGCAGCCGCCTAGGGGGTAGCTCCTACAATGAGCAGTTCTTC,CASSRLGGSSYNEQFF
TRBV12-3/TRBV12-4,TRBJ1-1,-,TRBD1,TGTGCCAGCAGTTTGGACAGGCGGACTGAAGCTTTCTTT,CASSLDRRTEAFF
TRBV19,TRBJ2-7,few,TRBD1,TGTGCCAGTAGCTGGGACAGTAACTACGAGCAGTACTTC,CASSWDSNYEQYF
TRBV6-5,TRBJ2-1,-,TRBD2,TGTGCCAGCAAAGGGACTAGCGGGGGGGCCGGTGAGCAGTTCTTC,CASKGTSGGAGEQFF
TRBV3-1/TRBV3-2,TRBJ2-5,-,TRBD2,TGTGCCAGCAGCCAATATCGGGGGGGCCAAGAGACCCAGTACTTC,CASSQYRGGQETQYF
TRBV7-9,TRBJ1-4,-,TRBD1,TGTGCCAGCAGGAAGACCGCTGCGGGGACAGCTAATGAAAAACTGTTTTTT,CASRKTAAGTANEKLFF
TRBV12-5,TRBJ1-2,-,-,TGTGCTAGTGCCCTAGCCCTCAACTATGGCTACACCTTC,CASALALNYGYTF
TRBV6-1,TRBJ2-1,-,TRBD2,TGTGCCAGCAGTGAAGCGCGGACTAGCGGATTACTTTACAATGAGCAGTTCTTC,CASSEARTSGLLYNEQFF
TRBV18,TRBJ1-5,-,-,TGTGCCAGCTCAAAAGACAGAAATCAGCCCCAGCATTTT,CASSKDRNQPQHF
TRBV10-3,TRBJ2-4,-,-,TGTGCCATCAGTGAGGGACTAGCCAAAAACATTCAGTACTTC,CAISEGLAKNIQYF